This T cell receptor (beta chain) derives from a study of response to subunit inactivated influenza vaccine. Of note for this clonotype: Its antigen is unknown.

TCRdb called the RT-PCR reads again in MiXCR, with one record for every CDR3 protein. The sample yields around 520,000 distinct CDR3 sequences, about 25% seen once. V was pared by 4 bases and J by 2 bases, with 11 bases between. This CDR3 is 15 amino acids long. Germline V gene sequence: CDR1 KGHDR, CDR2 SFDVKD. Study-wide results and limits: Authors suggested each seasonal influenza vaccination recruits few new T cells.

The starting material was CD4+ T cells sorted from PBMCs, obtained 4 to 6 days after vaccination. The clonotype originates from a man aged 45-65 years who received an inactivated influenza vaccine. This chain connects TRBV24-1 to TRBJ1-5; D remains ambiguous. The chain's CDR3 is CATSEAGERNQPQHF. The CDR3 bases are TGTGCCACCAGTGAGGCCGGGGAGCGCAATCAGCCCCAGCATTTT.